These T cell receptor beta chains were read from a single sample in a study of blood T cell repertoires in COVID-19. Produced via immunoSEQ multiplex PCR; TCRdb's table is partial and in-frame only. The sample lists about 100,000 clones; 70% to 80% were seen once. The sample comprised peripheral blood. The receptors were sampled from an older woman with acute or convalescent COVID-19. Each CDR3 is given with its conserved first and last residue. The D gene is left open where the match is weak. Clone size is shown for a subset of rows, as once, few, many or a class of expanded clone.

size: NA; J: TRBJ2-3; V: TRBV10-1; D: NA; DNA: TGCGCCAGCAGTGAGCTAGCTTTAGATACGCAGTATTTT; CDR3: CASSELALDTQYF
size: NA; J: TRBJ1-2; V: TRBV6-2/TRBV6-3; D: NA; DNA: TGTGCCAGCATCCCGGACAGTGCTAACTATGGCTACACCTTC; CDR3: CASIPDSANYGYTF
size: few; J: TRBJ1-2; V: TRBV6-5; D: NA; DNA: TGTGCCAGCAGGAGAAGGGGGTTGAACTATGGCTACACCTTC; CDR3: CASRRRGLNYGYTF
size: NA; J: TRBJ2-7; V: TRBV11-2; D: NA; DNA: TGTGCCAGCAGCTCAAACGACAAGCCCTACGAGCAGTACTTC; CDR3: CASSSNDKPYEQYF
size: NA; J: TRBJ2-3; V: TRBV29-1; D: TRBD2; DNA: TGCAGCGTCAGCGGGGGGAACCCCACAGATACGCAGTATTTT; CDR3: CSVSGGNPTDTQYF
size: NA; J: TRBJ1-1; V: TRBV2; D: TRBD1; DNA: TGTGCCAGCAGCAGGGACAGGAACACTGAAGCTTTCTTT; CDR3: CASSRDRNTEAFF
size: NA; J: TRBJ2-3; V: TRBV12-3/TRBV12-4; D: NA; DNA: TGTGCCAGCAGTCGGGGGTACACAGATACGCAGTATTTT; CDR3: CASSRGYTDTQYF
size: once; J: TRBJ1-1; V: TRBV20-1; D: NA; DNA: TGCAGTCGGAGTTCCACTGAAGCTTTCTTT; CDR3: CSRSSTEAFF
size: NA; J: TRBJ1-3; V: TRBV5-1; D: NA; DNA: TGCGCCAGCAGCTCCGGCTATGGAGGCTTTGGAAACACCATATATTTT; CDR3: CASSSGYGGFGNTIYF
size: NA; J: TRBJ1-6; V: TRBV7-2; D: TRBD1; DNA: TGTGCCAGCAGCTGGGGACCTACAGGGGGGGTCAAGCCCCTCCACTTT; CDR3: CASSWGPTGGVKPLHF
size: NA; J: TRBJ1-5; V: TRBV2; D: TRBD1; DNA: TGTGCCAGCACCCTGGGACAGAAACGAAATCAGCCCCAGCATTTT; CDR3: CASTLGQKRNQPQHF
size: NA; J: TRBJ1-6; V: TRBV6-2/TRBV6-3; D: TRBD1; DNA: TGTGCCAGCAGTTACTGGGACAGGGTTGGATCACCCCTCCACTTT; CDR3: CASSYWDRVGSPLHF
size: few; J: TRBJ1-1; V: TRBV7-8; D: NA; DNA: TGTGCCAGCACCATGGGCTACACTGAAGCTTTCTTT; CDR3: CASTMGYTEAFF
size: few; J: TRBJ2-1; V: TRBV2; D: NA; DNA: TGTGCCAGCAGACAATCGATACAGGACAATGAGCAGTTCTTC; CDR3: CASRQSIQDNEQFF
size: NA; J: TRBJ2-1; V: TRBV7-9; D: TRBD2; DNA: TGTGCCAGCAGCATGGGGATAGCGGGGCGGAGAGGTGATGAGCAGTTCTTC; CDR3: CASSMGIAGRRGDEQFF
size: NA; J: TRBJ1-1; V: TRBV5-1; D: TRBD1; DNA: TGCGCCAGCAGCTTGAGCGGACAGGGATCCACTGAAGCTTTCTTT; CDR3: CASSLSGQGSTEAFF
size: NA; J: TRBJ1-2; V: TRBV11-2; D: NA; DNA: TGTGCCAGCAGCTTGGGGGGGGCGGCCTATGGCTACACCTTC; CDR3: CASSLGGAAYGYTF
size: NA; J: TRBJ2-3; V: TRBV28; D: TRBD1; DNA: TGTGCCAGCAGACCGATGACAGGGGTCGGCACAGATACGCAGTATTTT; CDR3: CASRPMTGVGTDTQYF
size: NA; J: TRBJ1-1; V: TRBV13; D: TRBD1; DNA: TGTGCCAGCAGCTTGGGGACAGGGCGTACTGAAGCTTTCTTT; CDR3: CASSLGTGRTEAFF
size: NA; J: TRBJ1-1; V: TRBV11-2; D: NA; DNA: TGTGCCAGCAGCGCCCTGGTGGGGGGGCCGGGGACTGAAGCTTTCTTT; CDR3: CASSALVGGPGTEAFF
size: NA; J: TRBJ1-6; V: TRBV7-2; D: NA; DNA: TGTGCCAGCAGCTTAGGCCCGCTGAGCTCCTATAATTCACCCCTCCACTTT; CDR3: CASSLGPLSSYNSPLHF
size: NA; J: TRBJ2-2; V: TRBV2; D: TRBD2; DNA: TGTGCCAGCAGTGCTGGTCTAGCGGGGGGGCTTCGAACCGGGGAGCTGTTTTTT; CDR3: CASSAGLAGGLRTGELFF
size: NA; J: TRBJ2-1; V: TRBV6-4; D: NA; DNA: TGTGCCAGCAGTGACGAAGGGCGGCTAGGGGCTCAGCAGTTCTTC; CDR3: CASSDEGRLGAQQFF
size: once; J: TRBJ1-2; V: TRBV18; D: NA; DNA: TGTGCCAGCTTCTCGGGGGATGTTGGCTACACCTTC; CDR3: CASFSGDVGYTF